One sample yielded the 25 T cell receptor beta chains listed below, sequenced in a study of OX40 agonist ivuxolimab in advanced cancers. Sequenced by immunoSEQ multiplex PCR; TCRdb stores in-frame clones only, minus some. Among some 37,000 clones listed, less than 85% were seen once. The sequencing used CD4+ or CD8+ T cells sorted from blood, collected in a trial of the OX40 agonist ivuxolimab. These receptors were obtained from an adult with an advanced solid tumor such as melanoma, head and neck, liver or kidney cancer.

This chain uses TRBV7-2 with TRBJ1-2; 8 bases agree with TRBD1. The CDR3 is made up of 13 amino acids. The junction had 4 bases not matched to a gene; V was cut back by 4 bases and J by 6 bases. The V gene's germline CDR1 is SGHTA and CDR2 FQGNSA. The CDR3 DNA is TGTGCCAGCAGCTCCCGGACAGGGAATGGCTACACCTTC. This sequence encodes CASSSRTGNGYTF.

The CDR3 DNA follows: TGTGCCAGCAGCCCCACAGGGGATGCAGCTTTCTTT. This sequence encodes CASSPTGDAAFF. The gene calls are TRBV6-5 and TRBJ1-1, with 7 bases fitting TRBD1. J lost 10 bases, V lost 6 bases, and 8 bases had no gene match. Germline-derived CDR1 and CDR2 are MNHEY and SVGAGI. The CDR3 contains 12 residues.

The chain employs TRBV7-2 and TRBJ1-6, with TRBD1 identical over 9 bases. Germline V CDR1 and CDR2: SGHTA, FQGNSA. The CDR3 covers 14 residues. V was clipped by 4 bases and J by 9 bases; unmatched bases: 4. The chain's CDR3 is CASSYGQGSSPLHF. CDR3 DNA sequence: TGTGCCAGCAGCTACGGACAGGGGAGTTCACCCCTCCACTTT.

This chain joins TRBV18 and TRBJ2-7, with TRBD1 identical over 11 bases. The CDR3 has 14 residues. J gave up 5 bases and V 3 bases, and 3 bases lay outside the gene matches. CDR1 is KGHSH, CDR2 LQKENI, per germline. CDR3 amino acids: CASSPRTGGDEQYF. The CDR3 DNA sequence: TGTGCCAGCTCACCGAGGACAGGGGGCGACGAGCAGTACTTC.

This clone showed up just a few times. The chain carries TRBV9 and TRBJ2-3; D might be TRBD1 (6 bases). The CDR3 extends over 15 amino acids. Deletions cut 2 bases from V and 2 bases from J, with 12 bases between. Germline CDR1 is SGDLS and CDR2 is YYNGEE. The CDR3 sequence is CASSVTGIHTDTQYF. The CDR3 DNA sequence: TGTGCCAGCAGCGTCACAGGGATACACACAGATACGCAGTATTTT.

J is TRBJ1-1 and V is TRBV7-9; no definite D call. V was clipped by 4 bases and J by 11 bases, with 17 bases between them. The CDR3 spans 13 residues. Germline CDR1 is SEHNR and CDR2 is FQNEAQ (reference sequence). The CDR3 sequence is CASSSSTDFGAFF. In nucleotides, the CDR3 is TGTGCCAGCAGCTCCTCGACCGATTTTGGGGCTTTCTTT.

The chain couples TRBV18 to TRBJ1-1; 8 bases are shared with TRBD1. CDR1 KGHSH and CDR2 LQKENI come from the germline V gene. The CDR3 is made up of 16 amino acids. The V segment lost 3 bases and the J segment 4 bases; nucleotides outside the gene matches: 10. The CDR3 sequence is CASSPPGAGGFTEAFF. CDR3 bases: TGTGCCAGCTCACCGCCCGGGGCAGGGGGCTTCACTGAAGCTTTCTTT. Combining the CDR3 with reference TRBV18 and TRBJ1-1 gives the whole variable domain NAGVMQNPRHLVRRRGQEARLRCSPMKGHSHVYWYRQLPEEGLKFMVYLQKENIIDESGMPKERFSAEFPKEGPSILRIQQVVRGDSAAYFCASSPPGAGGFTEAFFGQGTRLTVV.

The V and J genes are TRBV29-1 and TRBJ1-3; 7 nucleotides agree with TRBD1. Per germline, CDR1 SQVTM and CDR2 ANQGSEA. V was clipped by 7 bases and J by 3 bases; unmatched bases: 9. The CDR3 runs 14 residues. The CDR3 reads CSAETGENGNTIYF. In DNA, the CDR3 is TGCAGCGCCGAAACAGGGGAAAATGGAAACACCATATATTTT.

The J gene is TRBJ2-5, the V gene TRBV20-1; D is uncertain. This CDR3 spans 11 amino acids. Germline lookup yields CDR1 DFQATT and CDR2 SNEGSKA (reference sequence). V was shortened by 0 bases and J by 5 bases, with 4 bases between the two germline ends. The CDR3 region is CSARDPETQYF. The CDR3, as DNA: TGCAGTGCTAGAGATCCCGAGACCCAGTACTTC.

The sample holds one count of this clone. The V and J genes are TRBV7-2 and TRBJ2-5; 8 nucleotides line up with TRBD2. CDR3 length: 16 residues. CDR1 is SGHTA and CDR2 is FQGNSA in the germline V gene. Trimming at V came to 5 bases and at J to 0 bases, leaving 8 bases not matched to a gene. CDR3 sequence reads: CASSPTRGGYQETQYF. The DNA of the CDR3 is TGTGCCAGCAGCCCAACCCGGGGGGGGTACCAAGAGACCCAGTACTTC.

This chain connects TRBV9 to TRBJ2-4, with 13 bases matching TRBD2. After removal of 3 bases from V and 12 bases from J, the junction contained 6 bases not matched to a gene. Looked up from germline, CDR1 is SGDLS and CDR2 is YYNGEE. The CDR3 is 14 residues long. CDR3 sequence (DNA): TGTGCCAGCAGCGGACTAGCGGGGGGCAATGCTCAGTACTTC. Translated, it gives CASSGLAGGNAQYF.

This chain links TRBV5-5 with TRBJ1-4, with a weak D call TRBD1 (6 bases). The CDR3 covers 15 residues. CDR1 and CDR2 (germline): SGHKS, YYEKEE (reference sequence). V shed 2 bases and J shed 3 bases, with 11 bases lying between them. The CDR3 sequence is CASSFTGIANEKLFF. CDR3 nucleotide sequence: TGTGCCAGCAGCTTCACAGGGATAGCTAATGAAAAACTGTTTTTT.

The V gene is TRBV11-1, the J gene TRBJ2-3; D perhaps matches TRBD2 (6 bases). Trimming took 9 bases from V and 0 from J, leaving 25 bases between them. Germline values: CDR1 SGHAT, CDR2 FQDESV (reference sequence). The CDR3 consists of 18 residues. The CDR3 coding sequence is TGTGCCAGTACTCTCGGAGAACTAGCAGGGACTAGCACAGATACGCAGTATTTT. It encodes CASTLGELAGTSTDTQYF.

The rearrangement joins TRBV7-9 to TRBJ1-1, with D tentatively TRBD1 (5 bases). This CDR3 has 14 amino acids. V was pared by 5 bases and J by 8 bases, with 18 bases between. Germline V gives CDR1 SEHNR, CDR2 FQNEAQ (reference sequence). CDR3 residues: CASSPPDRRREAFF. In DNA, the CDR3 is TGTGCCAGCAGCCCCCCAGACAGACGACGCGAAGCTTTCTTT.

This clone was counted between two and nine times. V and J are TRBV19 and TRBJ2-2; D tentatively reads TRBD1 or TRBD2 (5 bases each). Germline lookup yields CDR1 LNHDA and CDR2 SQIVND (reference sequence). CDR3 length equals 14 residues. Between the trimmed V and J ends, which lost 8 bases and 2 bases, there was a span of 12 bases. The DNA of the CDR3 is TGTGCCAGTGGACGGGACCGCAACACCGGGGAGCTGTTTTTT. Protein sequence: CASGRDRNTGELFF.

The chain couples TRBV11-2 to TRBJ2-7; D is unclear. With 8 bases removed from V and 3 bases from J, the gap between germline ends came to 8 bases. This CDR3 contains 11 residues. The germline CDR1 and CDR2 sequences are SGHAT and FQNNGV. The CDR3 DNA reads as TGTGCCAGCGGGGATTACTACGAGCAGTACTTC. It is translated as CASGDYYEQYF. Using reference TRBV11-2 and TRBJ2-7 for the parts outside the CDR3, the full variable domain is EAGVAQSPRYKIIEKRQSVAFWCNPISGHATLYWYQQILGQGPKLLIQFQNNGVVDDSQLPKDRFSAERLKGVDSTLKIQPAKLEDSAVYLCASGDYYEQYFGPGTRLTVT.

V usage is TRBV7-2 and J usage is TRBJ2-1; 9 bases are shared with TRBD2. Germline V lookup: CDR1 SGHTA, CDR2 FQGNSA. The CDR3 is 16 amino acids. Trimming removed 3 bases from V and 0 bases from J; junction bases left unmatched: 3. Here the CDR3 reads CASSFRAGGSYNEQFF. Written as DNA, the CDR3 is TGTGCCAGCAGCTTTCGAGCGGGGGGCTCCTACAATGAGCAGTTCTTC.

V is TRBV18 and J is TRBJ1-5, with 7 positions matching TRBD1. The J segment lost 5 bases and the V segment lost 2 bases, leaving 3 bases of the junction unmatched. The CDR3 has 14 residues. Germline assignment: CDR1 KGHSH and CDR2 LQKENI. CDR3 sequence reads: CASSPSGTDQPQHF. The CDR3 DNA reads TGTGCCAGCTCACCAAGCGGGACAGATCAGCCCCAGCATTTT.

This chain connects TRBV7-2 to TRBJ2-5, with 7 bases fitting TRBD1. The CDR3 covers 14 residues. The junction had 6 bases not matched to a gene; V was cut back by 5 bases and J by 3 bases. Germline V lookup: CDR1 SGHTA, CDR2 FQGNSA. Written as DNA, the CDR3 is TGTGCCAGCAGCCGACAGGGAGTTAAAGAGACCCAGTACTTC. Amino acid sequence: CASSRQGVKETQYF. The full variable domain, completed using reference TRBV7-2 and TRBJ2-5, is GAGVSQSPSNKVTEKGKDVELRCDPISGHTALYWYRQSLGQGLEFLIYFQGNSAPDKSGLPSDRFSAERTGGSVSTLTIQRTQQEDSAVYLCASSRQGVKETQYFGPGTRLLVL.

The rearrangement joins TRBV7-2 to TRBJ2-3; TRBD2 agrees at 8 bases. The V gene end was trimmed by 5 bases and the J gene end by 1 base; junction bases not matched to a gene: 5. Germline CDR1 is SGHTA and CDR2 is FQGNSA. The CDR3 consists of 15 residues. CDR3 loop: CASSLPTSGTDTQYF. The DNA of the CDR3 is TGTGCCAGCAGCCTTCCGACTAGCGGCACAGATACGCAGTATTTT.

Here the CDR3 reads CASSENYPGRSYGYTF. The DNA of the CDR3 is TGTGCCAGCAGTGAAAATTACCCGGGACGGTCCTATGGCTACACCTTC. The V call is TRBV25-1, the J call TRBJ1-2, with D perhaps TRBD1 (5 bases). V shed 2 bases and J shed 4 bases, with 17 bases lying between them. Germline loops: CDR1 MGHDK, CDR2 SYGVNS. The CDR3 length is 16 residues.

V and J are TRBV4-3 and TRBJ1-2; D remains unclear. Germline CDR1 and CDR2: LGHNA and YSLEER. Between the trimmed V and J ends, which lost 2 bases and 1 base, there was a span of 5 bases. The CDR3 sequence is 13 residues long. CDR3: CASSQTDNYGYTF. CDR3 DNA: TGCGCCAGCAGCCAAACTGATAACTATGGCTACACCTTC.

This chain joins TRBV4-1 and TRBJ2-5, with D uncertain. Germline CDR1 reads MGHRA; CDR2 reads YSYEKL. Trimming left V 3 bases short and J 3 bases short, with 5 bases between. This CDR3 spans 12 amino acids. The CDR3: CASSQQEETQYF. DNA of the CDR3: TGCGCCAGCAGCCAGCAAGAAGAGACCCAGTACTTC.

J is TRBJ1-6 and V is TRBV19; D gene uncertain. This CDR3 has 13 residues. Germline V gene sequence: CDR1 LNHDA, CDR2 SQIVND (reference sequence). V was pared by 8 bases and J by 15 bases, with 20 bases between. The CDR3 DNA is TGTGCCAGTGGCCAGGAATTAAAAGGAGTCCTCCACTTT. It specifies CASGQELKGVLHF.

V is TRBV14 and J is TRBJ1-1; no clear D. V lost 1 base and J lost 7, with 7 bases in between. The CDR3 runs to 12 residues. Germline V lookup: CDR1 SGHDN, CDR2 FVKESK. The CDR3 region is CASSQVWNEAFF. The CDR3 DNA reads TGTGCCAGCAGCCAAGTCTGGAATGAAGCTTTCTTT.